The 26 T cell receptor beta chains in this list originate from one sample, sequenced in a study of T cells in narcolepsy. This table comes from immunoSEQ multiplex PCR, and its TCRdb copy is limited to in-frame clones, with some not included. In the table there are about 22,000 clones, 80% to 85% of which are singletons. Sequenced input: memory (CD45RA-) CD4+ T cells from blood. Receptors were obtained from a human donor in good health.

This chain joins TRBV2 and TRBJ2-5, with D perhaps matching TRBD2 (7 bases). Trimming cost V 6 bases and J 0 bases, with 23 bases left between them. The CDR3 consists of 18 residues. CDR1 SNHLY and CDR2 FYNNEI come from the germline V gene. The CDR3 DNA is TGTGCCAGCAGGCCCCCAAGGGGGGGCGCAACGTACCAAGAGACCCAGTACTTC. Translation gives CASRPPRGGATYQETQYF.

The sample holds a few counts of this clone. This sequence joins TRBV6-6 and TRBJ2-1; possibly TRBD2 for D (7 bases). Germline V gene data show CDR1 as MNHNY and CDR2 as SVGAGI (reference sequence). The V end was cut by 2 bases, the J end by 5 bases, with 13 bases between. The CDR3 is 15 amino acids. DNA for the CDR3: TGTGCCAGCAGTTACGGGGGGGCAGTCCACAATGAGCAGTTCTTC. Translating gives CASSYGGAVHNEQFF.

The V and J genes are TRBV5-5 and TRBJ2-5; perhaps TRBD1 as D (6 bases). Germline V gene sequence: CDR1 SGHKS, CDR2 YYEKEE (reference sequence). The V gene lost 4 bases and the J gene lost 9 bases, with 28 bases spanning the gap. The CDR3 runs 17 residues. The CDR3: CASSPSSTPTGQGSQYF. The CDR3 DNA follows: TGTGCCAGCAGCCCATCATCAACCCCCACAGGGCAGGGGTCCCAGTACTTC.

V usage is TRBV11-1 and J usage is TRBJ1-1, with D possibly being TRBD1 (6 bases). V was clipped by 5 bases and J by 5 bases, with 12 bases between them. The V gene's germline CDR1 is SGHAT and CDR2 FQDESV (reference sequence). The CDR3 length is 13 residues. CDR3 loop: CASSPYRETEAFF. As DNA, the CDR3 is TGTGCCAGCAGCCCCTACAGGGAGACTGAAGCTTTCTTT.

The CDR3 bases are TGTGCCAGTAGTGACGGGGGGCGCCTCGACACAGATACGCAGTATTTT. Translating gives CASSDGGRLDTDTQYF. The V call is TRBV19, the J call TRBJ2-3; TRBD2 is a possible D gene (7 bases). CDR3 length: 16 amino acids. V shed 5 bases and J shed 2 bases, with 17 bases lying between them. Germline V gives CDR1 LNHDA, CDR2 SQIVND (reference sequence).

The rearrangement joins TRBV7-9 to TRBJ1-4, with TRBD1 as a possible D gene (6 bases). Between the trimmed V and J ends, which lost 1 base and 5 bases, there was a span of 17 bases. The CDR3 has 17 residues. Germline loops: CDR1 SEHNR, CDR2 FQNEAQ (reference sequence). The CDR3 bases are TGTGCCAGCAGCTTAGTGGGGGGCGGACAGCGGAATGAAAAACTGTTTTTT. This encodes CASSLVGGGQRNEKLFF. Drawing the rest from reference TRBV7-9 and TRBJ1-4, the complete variable domain is DTGVSQNPRHKITKRGQNVTFRCDPISEHNRLYWYRQTLGQGPEFLTYFQNEAQLEKSRLLSDRFSAERPKGSFSTLEIQRTEQGDSAMYLCASSLVGGGQRNEKLFFGSGTQLSVL.

The chain links TRBV19 to TRBJ2-5; D perhaps matches TRBD1 (6 bases). V was clipped by 6 bases and J by 10 bases, with 18 bases between them. The germline V gene has CDR1 LNHDA and CDR2 SQIVND (reference sequence). The CDR3 is 13 amino acids. CDR3 nucleotide sequence: TGTGCCAGTAGCAAAAGACAGGTGCAGGACCAGTACTTC. Its protein product is CASSKRQVQDQYF.

The chain recombines TRBV11-2 with TRBJ2-7, with 16 bases that match TRBD2. CDR1 SGHAT and CDR2 FQNNGV come from the germline V gene. The CDR3 has 16 amino acids. V lost 5 bases, J lost 7 bases, and 8 bases stayed unmatched. In DNA, the CDR3 is TGTGCCAGCAGCATAGGGACTAGCGGGGGGGCTTGGGAGCAGTACTTC. It encodes CASSIGTSGGAWEQYF.

The chain joins TRBV7-6 to TRBJ1-6; no definite D call. The V gene lost 4 bases and the J gene lost 7 bases, with 5 bases spanning the gap. The CDR3 contains 12 residues. Germline CDR1 is SGHVS and CDR2 is FNYEAQ. The CDR3 DNA reads as TGTGCCAGCAGCTCTGACAATTCACCCCTCCACTTT. This translates into CASSSDNSPLHF.

The V call is TRBV5-5, the J call TRBJ2-6; 10 bases are shared with TRBD1. The junction had 7 bases not matched to a gene; V was cut back by 4 bases and J by 0 bases. The CDR3 runs to 18 residues. Per germline, CDR1 SGHKS and CDR2 YYEKEE (reference sequence). For the CDR3, the DNA is TGTGCCAGCAGCCTTCGGGGGACAGGGGCCTCTGGGGCCAACGTCCTGACTTTC. It codes for CASSLRGTGASGANVLTF.

This clone was recorded a few times. Different DNA sequences within this sample yield the same CDR3. The chain is built from TRBV15 and TRBJ1-2; 8 bases are shared with TRBD1. The CDR3 sequence is 15 residues long. Germline V gene sequence: CDR1 LNHNV, CDR2 YYDKDF (reference sequence). The V segment lost 1 base and the J segment 8 bases; nucleotides outside the gene matches: 9. CDR3 DNA: TGTGCCACCAGCAGAGGAGGACAGGGTCTGGGGGGCTACACCTTC. This encodes CATSRGGQGLGGYTF.

This chain joins TRBV4-3 and TRBJ2-7; 11 positions match TRBD2. Trimming at V came to 4 bases and at J to 1 base, leaving 12 bases not matched to a gene. Per germline, CDR1 LGHNA and CDR2 YSLEER. CDR3 size: 18 residues. The CDR3 reads CASSRGFSGGAGSYEQYF. The DNA for the CDR3 is TGCGCCAGCAGCCGAGGTTTTAGCGGGGGGGCCGGTTCCTACGAGCAGTACTTC.

This sequence joins TRBV7-9 and TRBJ1-5, with D maybe TRBD1 (6 bases). V dropped 3 bases and J dropped 6 bases, with 15 bases sitting between them. Germline lookup yields CDR1 SEHNR and CDR2 FQNEAQ (reference sequence). The CDR3 runs to 15 residues. The CDR3 nucleotides are TGTGCCAGCAGCTTTTCCTTGGGGGCAGGTCAGCCCCAGCATTTT. Its translation: CASSFSLGAGQPQHF.

CDR3 coding DNA: TGCGCCAGCAGCTTGGATGGGGGGCTATCCGGCGAGCAGTACTTC. Amino acid sequence: CASSLDGGLSGEQYF. This rearrangement joins TRBV5-1 to TRBJ2-7, with D possibly called TRBD1 or TRBD2 (6 bases each). Germline loops: CDR1 SGHRS, CDR2 YFSETQ. Trimming cost V 0 bases and J 6 bases, with 16 bases left between them. The length of the CDR3 is 15 residues.

V is TRBV5-5 and J is TRBJ1-2; 8 bases align to TRBD1. This CDR3 spans 13 amino acids. V trimming: 3 bases; J trimming: 7 bases; junction bases outside the gene matches: 5. Germline CDR1 is SGHKS and CDR2 is YYEKEE (reference sequence). Written as DNA, the CDR3 is TGTGCCAGCAGCTCCACAGGGGGTGGTGGCTACACCTTC. Translated: CASSSTGGGGYTF.

The chain links TRBV5-1 to TRBJ1-1; unclear D gene. This CDR3 has 16 amino acids. V was clipped by 5 bases and J by 5 bases, with 22 bases between them. The V gene's germline CDR1 is SGHRS and CDR2 YFSETQ. CDR3 sequence reads: CASRSGILGPVTEAFF. The CDR3 DNA reads as TGCGCCAGCAGAAGCGGGATTTTAGGGCCGGTTACTGAAGCTTTCTTT.

CDR3 loop: CATSRPLRASGGNEQFF. In nucleotides, the CDR3 is TGTGCCACCAGCAGACCCCTCAGGGCTAGCGGGGGAAATGAGCAGTTCTTC. The rearrangement joins TRBV15 to TRBJ2-1, with 10 positions matching TRBD2. The CDR3 extends over 17 amino acids. After removal of 2 bases from V and 7 bases from J, the junction contained 11 bases not matched to a gene. Per germline, CDR1 LNHNV and CDR2 YYDKDF (reference sequence).

CDR3 sequence (DNA): TGTGCCAGTAGTATGGGTCTAGCGGGGAACAATGAGCAGTTCTTC. It encodes CASSMGLAGNNEQFF. The rearrangement links TRBV19 to TRBJ2-1; 9 nucleotides line up with TRBD2. The CDR3 has 15 residues. Germline CDR1 LNHDA, CDR2 SQIVND (reference sequence). After removal of 3 bases from V and 5 bases from J, the junction contained 5 bases not matched to a gene. The whole variable domain, filled in from reference TRBV19 and TRBJ2-1, reads DGGITQSPKYLFRKEGQNVTLSCEQNLNHDAMYWYRQDPGQGLRLIYYSQIVNDFQKGDIAEGYSVSREKKESFPLTVTSAQKNPTAFYLCASSMGLAGNNEQFFGPGTRLTVL.

The chain uses TRBV14 and TRBJ1-1; D remains ambiguous. This CDR3 is built from 12 residues. Per germline, CDR1 SGHDN and CDR2 FVKESK. Trimming took off 4 bases at V and 7 bases at J, with 10 bases between the two ends. The CDR3 coding sequence is TGTGCCAGCAGCCCTTACTGGGGTGAAGCTTTCTTT. Encoded protein: CASSPYWGEAFF.

The V and J genes are TRBV7-2 and TRBJ2-3; 7 positions match TRBD2. V was clipped by 2 bases and J by 1 base; unmatched bases: 3. Germline CDR1 and CDR2: SGHTA and FQGNSA. The CDR3 has 15 amino acids. CDR3 sequence: CASSLKSGGTDTQYF. The CDR3 DNA follows: TGTGCCAGCAGCTTAAAGAGCGGGGGCACAGATACGCAGTATTTT. The complete variable domain, with remaining parts taken from reference TRBV7-2 and TRBJ2-3, reads GAGVSQSPSNKVTEKGKDVELRCDPISGHTALYWYRQSLGQGLEFLIYFQGNSAPDKSGLPSDRFSAERTGGSVSTLTIQRTQQEDSAVYLCASSLKSGGTDTQYFGPGTRLTVL.

The CDR3 protein is CASTPAGGNTGELFF. The CDR3, as DNA: TGTGCCAGCACCCCAGCGGGGGGGAACACCGGGGAGCTGTTTTTT. The rearrangement joins TRBV7-9 to TRBJ2-2; 9 bases align to TRBD2. The V gene end was trimmed by 7 bases and the J gene end by 1 base; junction bases not matched to a gene: 4. This CDR3 is 15 amino acids long. CDR1 SEHNR and CDR2 FQNEAQ come from the germline V gene (reference sequence).

The chain joins TRBV29-1 to TRBJ1-2; D remains unclear. V lost 3 bases and J lost 2, with 4 bases in between. The CDR3 has 11 residues. Per germline, CDR1 SQVTM and CDR2 ANQGSEA. CDR3: CSVDRNYGYTF. As DNA, the CDR3 is TGCAGCGTTGACAGAAACTATGGCTACACCTTC.

The chain uses TRBV6-1 and TRBJ1-4; the match to TRBD1 covers 7 bases. Germline-derived CDR1 and CDR2 are MNHNS and SASEGT. The CDR3 runs to 15 residues. With 3 bases clipped from V and 4 bases from J, the junction kept 5 bases outside the gene matches. The DNA of the CDR3 is TGTGCCAGCAGTGACGGACAGGCGATTAATGAAAAACTGTTTTTT. Amino acids: CASSDGQAINEKLFF.

This chain uses TRBV21-1 with TRBJ2-4. TRBV21-1 is tagged as a pseudogene. The CDR3 is 13 amino acids. CDR3 coding DNA: TGTGCCAGCAGCAGGTCGGCCAAAAACATTCAGTACTTC. As protein: CASSRSAKNIQYF.

The J gene is TRBJ2-7, the V gene TRBV5-1, with D perhaps assigned TRBD1 or TRBD2 (5 bases each). CDR3 length: 13 residues. CDR1 and CDR2 from the germline V gene are SGHRS and YFSETQ. V was clipped by 6 bases and J by 3 bases, with 13 bases between them. The CDR3 nucleotides are TGCGCCAGCACAGGGACCGGAAACTACGAGCAGTACTTC. Translating gives CASTGTGNYEQYF.

The chain employs TRBV6-1 and TRBJ2-2, with D possibly being TRBD2 (5 bases). This CDR3 is built from 16 residues. The germline V gene has CDR1 MNHNS and CDR2 SASEGT. Trimming removed 4 bases from V and 3 bases from J, with 15 bases in between. CDR3 DNA sequence: TGTGCCAGCAGTGTGAGACGAGGGCGGGACACCGGGGAGCTGTTTTTT. It specifies CASSVRRGRDTGELFF.